This TCR beta chain is from a study of blood T cell repertoires in COVID-19. Using immunoSEQ multiplex PCR, the repertoire was profiled, and TCRdb retains in-frame clones only, with some absent. The table has roughly 240,000 clones, 65% to 90% seen once; the top ten hold 5% to 6.5%. V was cut by 0 bases and J by 4 bases, with 22 bases left in between. CDR3 length equals 18 residues. In germline, CDR1 is SGDLS, CDR2 YYNGEE. In Seattle, patients joined the study during active infection and were tracked longitudinally. This TCR was sampled from a man aged 50-60 years with COVID-19, enrolled during active disease. V and J are TRBV9 and TRBJ1-1; D may be TRBD1 (6 bases). Sequenced: peripheral blood. For the CDR3, the DNA is TGTGCCAGCAGCGTAGAACCCACTCCGGGTCCCAGGGGCACTGAAGCTTTCTTT. As protein: CASSVEPTPGPRGTEAFF.